Listed below are T cell receptor beta chains from one sample, sequenced in a study of blood T cell repertoires in COVID-19. Produced via immunoSEQ multiplex PCR; TCRdb's table is partial and in-frame only. Seen here are some 150,000 clones, roughly 85% observed once, and the top ten hold around 4.3%. Sequencing was done on a sample of PBMCs or T cells enriched from blood (not recorded which). These receptors were obtained from a woman aged 50 to 60 who had recovered from COVID-19. The CDR3 runs from the conserved cysteine through the conserved F or W. The order of the fields is V gene, D gene, J gene, clone size, CDR3 DNA, CDR3 protein. A D gene is named only where the DNA matches it firmly. Clone size is not always given. Where it is, it says once, few, many or a class for expanded clones.

>TRBV11-2|TRBD2|TRBJ2-1|many
TGTGCCAGCGGCTCCCAGGGACTAGCGGGAGGGGCCATCTACAATGAGCAGTTCTTC
CASGSQGLAGGAIYNEQFF
>TRBV3-1/TRBV3-2|NA|TRBJ2-5|few
TGTGCCAGCAGCCAAGGGAATTCGCGGGAGACCCAGTACTTC
CASSQGNSRETQYF
>TRBV4-3|NA|TRBJ2-1|NA
TGCGCCAGCAGCCGCTCCCCCCCCGGGGGCTACAATGAGCAGTTCTTC
CASSRSPPGGYNEQFF
>TRBV30|TRBD1|TRBJ1-5|NA
TGTGCCTGGAGTGGGAACCTAGGACAGGCCGTTTTGTCGCCGGGTCAGCCCCAGCATTTT
CAWSGNLGQAVLSPGQPQHF
>TRBV27|NA|TRBJ2-5|NA
TGTGCCAGCAGTTCTTACAGGAGCCAAGAGACCCAGTACTTC
CASSSYRSQETQYF
>TRBV7-3|TRBD1|TRBJ2-4|few
TGTGCCAGCAGCGATGGACAGGGGGCATCTAAAAACATTCAGTACTTC
CASSDGQGASKNIQYF
>TRBV19|NA|TRBJ1-2|NA
TGTGCCAGTAGTATTGGGCCTATTGGCTACACCTTC
CASSIGPIGYTF
>TRBV5-1|NA|TRBJ2-2|few
TGCGCCAGCAGAGAATGGACAGCGAACACCGGGGAGCTGTTTTTT
CASREWTANTGELFF
>TRBV9|NA|TRBJ2-2|NA
TGTGCCAGCAGCCCCCGAACCCAGGACGGGGAGCTGTTTTTT
CASSPRTQDGELFF
>TRBV6-1|TRBD1|TRBJ1-1|few
TGTGCCAGCAGTGATAGCCAGGGGGCTACTGAAGCTTTCTTT
CASSDSQGATEAFF
>TRBV19|TRBD1|TRBJ2-3|NA
TGTGCCAGTAGCCGACCGGACAGGGGGGCGAGGGGAGATACGCAGTATTTT
CASSRPDRGARGDTQYF
>TRBV5-5|TRBD1|TRBJ2-5|NA
TGTGCCAGCAGCTCGACAGGGGGTGCGGCTGGGACCCAGTACTTC
CASSSTGGAAGTQYF
>TRBV2|TRBD1|TRBJ1-2|NA
TGTGCCAGCAGTGAAAGAGGACAGGGAGGTGGCTACACCTTC
CASSERGQGGGYTF
>TRBV18|NA|TRBJ1-6|NA
TGTGCCAGCTCACCAGGGCCCGGTTCACCCCTCCACTTT
CASSPGPGSPLHF
>TRBV19|TRBD2|TRBJ2-1|NA
TGTGCCAGTAGGGGACCTAGCGGGGGCACCTACAATGAGCAGTTCTTC
CASRGPSGGTYNEQFF
>TRBV28|NA|TRBJ1-2|NA
TGTGCCAGCAGTTCTTACTATGGCTACACCTTC
CASSSYYGYTF
>TRBV7-9|NA|TRBJ2-3|NA
TGTGCCAGCAGCTCCAGCGGCACAGATACGCAGTATTTT
CASSSSGTDTQYF
>TRBV6-5|TRBD2|TRBJ2-1|once
TGTGCCAGCAGCCCACTAGCGGGGGATTACAATGAGCAGTTCTTC
CASSPLAGDYNEQFF
>TRBV24-1|NA|TRBJ2-5|NA
TGTGCCACCAGTGATTGTCAGCGGGCGGATAGACAAGAGACCCAGTACTTC
CATSDCQRADRQETQYF
>TRBV2|NA|TRBJ1-1|NA
TGTGCCAGCAGTGAAGTCACAGGGAGTCCTGAAGCTTTCTTT
CASSEVTGSPEAFF
>TRBV2|NA|TRBJ1-1|few
TGTGCCAGCAGTGAGGTAACTTATGGTGAAGCTTTCTTT
CASSEVTYGEAFF
>TRBV6-5|NA|TRBJ2-4|NA
TGTGCCACCACAGGGTCTCTAGCCAAAAACATTCAGTACTTC
CATTGSLAKNIQYF
>TRBV5-6|TRBD2|TRBJ2-5|NA
TGTGCCAGCAGCTTCGGGGGGGAGACCCAGTACTTC
CASSFGGETQYF
>TRBV11-3|TRBD1|TRBJ2-5|NA
TGTGCCAGCAGCTTAAACACAGGGGAAGAGACCCAGTACTTC
CASSLNTGEETQYF
>TRBV18|NA|TRBJ1-5|NA
TGTGCCAGCTCACCACCGGGCGATCAGCCCCAGCATTTT
CASSPPGDQPQHF
>TRBV7-3|NA|TRBJ1-6|NA
TGTGCCAGCAGCTTAATGGCAGGGGAGAATTCACCCCTCCACTTT
CASSLMAGENSPLHF
>TRBV6-5|NA|TRBJ1-1|NA
TGTGCCATCCGGGGGTGGGCTGAAGCTTTCTTT
CAIRGWAEAFF
>TRBV7-3|NA|TRBJ2-5|NA
TGTGCCAGCAGCTTAACCCCCGTGGGGCAGACGACCCAAGAGACCCAGTACTTC
CASSLTPVGQTTQETQYF
>TRBV5-1|TRBD1|TRBJ2-1|once
TGCGCCAGCAGCCCTCGCACAGACAGGGCCAATGAGCAGTTCTTC
CASSPRTDRANEQFF
>TRBV6-2/TRBV6-3|NA|TRBJ1-2|NA
TGTGCCAGCAGTTACTCCCAAGGAGGGTTCTATGGCTACACCTTC
CASSYSQGGFYGYTF
>TRBV6-2/TRBV6-3|NA|TRBJ1-2|NA
TGTGCCAGCAGTTATCGTCCAGGGGTCTGGTATGGCTACACCTTC
CASSYRPGVWYGYTF
>TRBV12-3/TRBV12-4|NA|TRBJ1-4|NA
TGTGCCAGCAGTTTCCAGACTAATGAAAAACTGTTTTTT
CASSFQTNEKLFF
>TRBV30|TRBD2|TRBJ2-1|NA
TGTGCCTGGAGTGTAGGCGGGAGTGCCAATGAGCAGTTCTTC
CAWSVGGSANEQFF
>TRBV7-9|TRBD1|TRBJ2-1|NA
TGTGCCAGCAGCTTCCCGACAGGGTCCTCCTACAATGAGCAGTTCTTC
CASSFPTGSSYNEQFF
>TRBV21-1|NA|TRBJ2-3|NA
TGTGCCAGCAGAGAGCCGGGACAGTGTTTCTCCGATACGCAGTATTTT
CASREPGQCFSDTQYF
>TRBV5-1|TRBD1|TRBJ1-5|NA
TGCGCCAGCAGCTTGGGCATTGGACAGGGATATCAGCCCCAGCATTTT
CASSLGIGQGYQPQHF
>TRBV6-5|TRBD2|TRBJ2-1|NA
TGTGCCAGCAGTTACTCACTACGGGGGGGGTATGAGCAGTTCTTC
CASSYSLRGGYEQFF
>TRBV19|TRBD1|TRBJ2-3|NA
TGTGCCAGTAGTATCCGGACAGGGGATACGCAGTATTTT
CASSIRTGDTQYF
>TRBV6-5|NA|TRBJ1-1|NA
TGTGCCAGCAGTCTCAGGGATCCGAGCACTGAAGCTTTCTTT
CASSLRDPSTEAFF
>TRBV14|TRBD1|TRBJ1-1|NA
TGTGCCAGCAGCCGCATAGGACAGGGCGGGGCGGAAGCTTTCTTT
CASSRIGQGGAEAFF
>TRBV27|NA|TRBJ1-1|NA
TGTGCCAGCAGTCCAACAGTTAACACTGAAGCTTTCTTT
CASSPTVNTEAFF
>TRBV6-5|NA|TRBJ2-2|NA
TGTGCCAGCAGTTATCCGGCCGGGGAGCTGTTTTTT
CASSYPAGELFF
>TRBV11-3|TRBD2|TRBJ2-5|NA
TGTGCCAGCAGCGGGGGGAGGGTGTTCATGGAGACCCAGTACTTC
CASSGGRVFMETQYF
>TRBV27|TRBD1|TRBJ1-2|NA
TGTGCCAGCAGTCCGGACAGGGGGTTATATGGCTACACCTTC
CASSPDRGLYGYTF
>TRBV5-8|NA|TRBJ2-3|few
TGTGCCAGCAGCTTTTTTTACCAGTCTAGCACAGATACGCAGTATTTT
CASSFFYQSSTDTQYF
>TRBV4-2|NA|TRBJ1-6|NA
TGTGCCAGCAGCCAAGATTCGGCAGGTGGTTATTCACCCCTCCACTTT
CASSQDSAGGYSPLHF
>TRBV29-1|TRBD1|TRBJ1-4|NA
TGCAGCGGTACAGGGGAGACTAATGAAAAACTGTTTTTT
CSGTGETNEKLFF
>TRBV25-1|TRBD1|TRBJ2-2|few
TGTGCCAGCAGTGCAACCGGGACAGGGATTGCCGGGGAGCTGTTTTTT
CASSATGTGIAGELFF
>TRBV12-5|TRBD2|TRBJ2-1|once
TGTGCTAGTGGGCGGGGGGACCCGCAGGGATTGGGGCAGTTCTTC
CASGRGDPQGLGQFF
>TRBV5-1|NA|TRBJ2-5|NA
TGCGCCAGCACCAGTAGCCCCCAAGAGACCCAGTACTTC
CASTSSPQETQYF
>TRBV14|NA|TRBJ1-2|NA
TGTGCCAGCAGCCAAGACCTACAGTCACCCTATGGCTACACCTTC
CASSQDLQSPYGYTF
>TRBV6-5|NA|TRBJ2-5|NA
TGTGCCAGCAGTTACACCCCCATGGGGGGAAAAGAGACCCAGTACTTC
CASSYTPMGGKETQYF
>TRBV25-1|TRBD2|TRBJ2-1|NA
TGTGCCAGCAGTGAAACTGGGACTAGCGCCTACAATGAGCAGTTCTTC
CASSETGTSAYNEQFF
>TRBV27|NA|TRBJ1-1|NA
TGTGCCAGCAACAGAAGAGGGACGGGGGGGACTGAAGCTTTCTTT
CASNRRGTGGTEAFF
>TRBV7-2|NA|TRBJ1-1|NA
TGTGCCAGCAGCGCACAGGGTCGCGGCACTGAAGCTTTCTTT
CASSAQGRGTEAFF
>TRBV15|NA|TRBJ1-2|few
TGTGCCACCAGCAGAGGCGACGGGAACTATGGCTACACCTTC
CATSRGDGNYGYTF
>TRBV30|NA|TRBJ1-5|NA
TGTGCCTGGAATGCGGGGCGGCAGCCCCAGCATTTT
CAWNAGRQPQHF
>TRBV2|NA|TRBJ1-3|few
TGTGCCAGCAGTGAGGGGCTCTTGTCCGGAAACACCATATATTTT
CASSEGLLSGNTIYF
>TRBV11-3|TRBD1|TRBJ2-2|NA
TGTGCCAGCAGCCCTGGACAGGGGGGAGCCGGGGAGCTGTTTTTT
CASSPGQGGAGELFF